This T cell receptor beta chain originates from a study of CD8 T cells in ankylosing spondylitis (dated by TCRdb to 2017 to 2019). Study-wide context: T cell receptor beta repertoires were profiled in healthy donors and ankylosing spondylitis patients so that disease-linked TCR variants could be found. The whole study cohort included about a hundred healthy donors and 25 or so ankylosing spondylitis patients. Samples of peripheral blood were taken, and for ankylosing spondylitis patients, synovial fluid was collected as well. On the study overall, not on this receptor specifically: Blood from ankylosing spondylitis patients appeared to be characterized by a TCR beta motif composed of several highly homologous amino acid variants. The disease-linked clones showed a CD8+ phenotype and occurred at relatively low frequencies in peripheral blood. The disease-linked clones were reported as significantly enriched in matched synovial fluid samples from ankylosing spondylitis patients. Some of the motif variants had been reported before in the synovial fluid and blood of reactive arthritis patients, a finding that suggests common disease-initiation mechanisms.

The junction shows trimming of 6 bases on V and 5 bases on J, and the gene matches do not reach 8 bases of it. CDR1 and CDR2 are drawn from the germline V gene (reference sequence): DFQATT, SNEGSKA. The CDR3 has 13 amino acids, counting the end cysteine and phenylalanine. Only the CDR3 DNA stays, 39 bases, in frame from base 1. Ten or more counts support this clonotype. It lacks a known antigen. Within one base of it there is no much larger clone, and no base qualities were kept. The sequencing machine was an Illumina HiSeq 2500. TCR beta libraries were prepared by quantitative 5'-RACE with molecular barcodes. Under the source paper's analysis protocol: A new computational method, built on a probabilistic model of VDJ rearrangement, was used to identify disease-linked TCR variants. TCRdb cleaned the public reads at Q25 with fastp, built clones with MiXCR and kept in-frame beta chains. Rows are unified per CDR3 protein, each entry keeping the most common DNA and genes. None of the V and J calls come from the authors' own analysis; TCRdb made them. This sample comprises about 130,000 distinct CDR3 sequences, over 6% of them detected only once. Jointly, the top ten make up 9% to 15% of the sample.

The TCR sequence derives from a male donor with ankylosing spondylitis or in good health (not recorded which). Recombination connected TRBV20-1 to TRBJ1-2, with 8 junctional bases fitting TRBD1. Sample: blood, either unsorted or a sorted T cell fraction (not recorded which). The CDR3 region: CSAPDRVKYGYTF. The DNA sequence reads TGCAGTGCCCCGGACAGGGTTAAATATGGCTACACCTTC.